This T cell receptor beta chain was documented in a study of control samples from healthy donors and cancer patients (dated by TCRdb to 2020 to 2022). Library generation was performed with the immunoSEQ multiplex PCR assay. TCRdb provides this immuneACCESS table in a form limited to in-frame rearrangements. Some clones are lacking; in checked studies, under half of them reflect an unresolved V gene, and why the rest are absent is not known. The sample yields more than 100,000 clones; nearly 90% were counted once. The ten largest clones take up under 9% of the sample. From a lookup of the germline V gene, CDR1 and CDR2 are MDHEN and SYDVKM. The CDR3 goes from the cysteine to the phenylalanine over 13 residues. Only the CDR3 DNA stays, 39 bases, in frame from base 1. V lost 5 bases and J lost 4 bases, and the count of bases not matched to a germline gene is 2. A remark on this clone: Which antigen it targets is not known. Base qualities are not provided; no much larger clone lies one nucleotide away.

The receptor was derived from a man in his forties or fifties with head and neck cancer. Sequenced material: PBMCs. The rearranged chain carries TRBV28 and TRBJ2-7, with 10 junctional bases fitting TRBD1. The encoded CDR3 is CASSGGQGYEQYF. The sequence in DNA is TGTGCCAGCAGTGGGGGACAGGGGTACGAGCAGTACTTC.